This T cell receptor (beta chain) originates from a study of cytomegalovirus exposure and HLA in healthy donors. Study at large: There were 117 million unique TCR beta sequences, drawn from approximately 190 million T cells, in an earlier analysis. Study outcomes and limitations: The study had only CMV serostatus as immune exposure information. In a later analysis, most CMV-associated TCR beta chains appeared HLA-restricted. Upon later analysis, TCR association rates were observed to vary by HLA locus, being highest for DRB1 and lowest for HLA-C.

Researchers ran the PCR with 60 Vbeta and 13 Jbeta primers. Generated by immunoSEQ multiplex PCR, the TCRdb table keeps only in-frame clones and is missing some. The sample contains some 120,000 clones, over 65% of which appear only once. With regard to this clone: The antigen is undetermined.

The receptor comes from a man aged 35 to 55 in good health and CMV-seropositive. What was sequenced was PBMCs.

The CDR3 coding sequence is TGTGCCAGCAGCGTAGAAGGCGCGGGAGGCCCCTACGAGCAGTACTTC. Its translation: CASSVEGAGGPYEQYF. The genes are TRBV9 and TRBJ2-7, with 8 positions matching TRBD2. The V gene's germline CDR1 is SGDLS and CDR2 YYNGEE. The CDR3 totals 16 residues. Losses at the gene ends were 0 bases for V and 2 bases for J; bases not matched to a gene: 7.